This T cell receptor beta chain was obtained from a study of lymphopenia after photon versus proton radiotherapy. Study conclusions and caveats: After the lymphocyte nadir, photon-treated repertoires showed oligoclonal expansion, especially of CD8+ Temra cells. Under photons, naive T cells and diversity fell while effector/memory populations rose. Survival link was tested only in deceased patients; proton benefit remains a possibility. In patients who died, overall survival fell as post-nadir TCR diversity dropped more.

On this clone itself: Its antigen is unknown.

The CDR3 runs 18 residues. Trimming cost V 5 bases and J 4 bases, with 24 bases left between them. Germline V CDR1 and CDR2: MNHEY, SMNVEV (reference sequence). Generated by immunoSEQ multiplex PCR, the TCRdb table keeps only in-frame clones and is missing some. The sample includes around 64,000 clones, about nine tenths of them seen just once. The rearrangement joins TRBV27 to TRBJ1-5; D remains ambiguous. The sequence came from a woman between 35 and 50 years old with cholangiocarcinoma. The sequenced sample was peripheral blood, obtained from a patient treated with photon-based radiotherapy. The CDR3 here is CASSPFTHSTVGNQPQHF. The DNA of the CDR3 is TGTGCCAGCAGTCCCTTTACGCATTCGACGGTGGGAAATCAGCCCCAGCATTTT.